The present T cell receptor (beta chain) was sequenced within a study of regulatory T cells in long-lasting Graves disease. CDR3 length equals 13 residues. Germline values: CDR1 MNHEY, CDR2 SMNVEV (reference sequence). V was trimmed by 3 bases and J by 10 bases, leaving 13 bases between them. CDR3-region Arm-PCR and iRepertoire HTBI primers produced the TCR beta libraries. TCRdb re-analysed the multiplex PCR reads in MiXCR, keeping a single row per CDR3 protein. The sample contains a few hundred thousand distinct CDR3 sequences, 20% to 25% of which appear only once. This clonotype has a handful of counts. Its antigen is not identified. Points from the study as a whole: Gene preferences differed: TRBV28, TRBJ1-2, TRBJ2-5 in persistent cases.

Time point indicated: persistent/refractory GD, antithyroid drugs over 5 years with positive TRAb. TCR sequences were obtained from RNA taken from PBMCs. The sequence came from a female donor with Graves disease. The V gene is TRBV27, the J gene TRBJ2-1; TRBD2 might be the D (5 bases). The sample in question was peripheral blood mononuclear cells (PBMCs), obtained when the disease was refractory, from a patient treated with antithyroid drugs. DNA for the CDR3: TGTGCCAGCAGTTTCAAGGCCGGGGTCGAGCAGTTCTTC. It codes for CASSFKAGVEQFF.